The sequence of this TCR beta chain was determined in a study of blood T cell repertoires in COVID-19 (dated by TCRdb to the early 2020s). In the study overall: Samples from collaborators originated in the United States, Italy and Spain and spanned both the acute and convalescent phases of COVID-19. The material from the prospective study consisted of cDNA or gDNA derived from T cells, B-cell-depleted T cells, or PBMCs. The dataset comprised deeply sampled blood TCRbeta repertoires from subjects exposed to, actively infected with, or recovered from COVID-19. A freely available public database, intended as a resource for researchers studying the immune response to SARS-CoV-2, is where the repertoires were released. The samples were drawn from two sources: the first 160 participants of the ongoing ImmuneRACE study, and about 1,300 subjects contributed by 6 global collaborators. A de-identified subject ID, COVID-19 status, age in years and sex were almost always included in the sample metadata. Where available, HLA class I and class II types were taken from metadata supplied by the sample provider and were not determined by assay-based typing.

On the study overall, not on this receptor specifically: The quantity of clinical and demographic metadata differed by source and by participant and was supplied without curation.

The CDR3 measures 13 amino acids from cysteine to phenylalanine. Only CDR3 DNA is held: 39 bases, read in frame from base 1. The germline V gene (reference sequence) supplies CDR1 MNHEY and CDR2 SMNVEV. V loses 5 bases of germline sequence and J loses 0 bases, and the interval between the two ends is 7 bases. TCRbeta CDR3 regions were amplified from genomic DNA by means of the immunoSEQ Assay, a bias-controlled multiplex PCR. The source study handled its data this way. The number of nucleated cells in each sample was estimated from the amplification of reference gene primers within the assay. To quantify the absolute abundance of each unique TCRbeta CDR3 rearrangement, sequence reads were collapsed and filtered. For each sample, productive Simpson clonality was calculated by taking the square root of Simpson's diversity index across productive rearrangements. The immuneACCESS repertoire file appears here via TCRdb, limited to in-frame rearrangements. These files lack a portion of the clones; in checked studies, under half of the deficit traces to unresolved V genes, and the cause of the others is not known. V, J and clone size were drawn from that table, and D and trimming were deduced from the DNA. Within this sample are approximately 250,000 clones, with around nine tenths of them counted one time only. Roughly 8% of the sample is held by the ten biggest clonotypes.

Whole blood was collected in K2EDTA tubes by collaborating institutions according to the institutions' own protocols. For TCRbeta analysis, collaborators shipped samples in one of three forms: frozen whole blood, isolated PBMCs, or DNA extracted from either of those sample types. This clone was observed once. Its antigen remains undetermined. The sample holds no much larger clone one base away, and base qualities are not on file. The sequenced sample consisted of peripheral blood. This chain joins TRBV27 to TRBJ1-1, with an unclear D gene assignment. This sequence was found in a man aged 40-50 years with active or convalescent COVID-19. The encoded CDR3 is CASSLALNTEAFF. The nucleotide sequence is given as TGTGCCAGCAGTCTAGCCCTGAACACTGAAGCTTTCTTT.